Below, 29 T cell receptor beta chains from the same sample are listed, as sequenced in a study of T cell responses to AZD1222 COVID-19 vaccine. Here immunoSEQ multiplex PCR was the method, and the copy in TCRdb shows in-frame clones only, minus some. Of 150,000 to 200,000 clones listed, around 92% are singletons. Sequenced material: peripheral blood, taken 28 days after the second AZD1222 dose. The receptors here all came from an adult who received the AZD1222 COVID-19 vaccine.

This chain joins TRBV18 and TRBJ1-5, with D possibly being TRBD1 (6 bases). Germline V gene lookup returns CDR1 KGHSH and CDR2 LQKENI. With 0 bases removed from V and 11 bases from J, the gap between germline ends came to 11 bases. The CDR3 contains 13 residues. The CDR3 region has the DNA TGTGCCAGCTCACCACCGATGGGGGCTGCCCAGCATTTT. Encoded protein: CASSPPMGAAQHF.

This clone was recorded once. V is TRBV19 and J is TRBJ1-1; D ambiguous. V was cut by 5 bases and J by 0 bases, with 13 bases left in between. The germline V gene has CDR1 LNHDA and CDR2 SQIVND (reference sequence). The CDR3 has 15 amino acids. CDR3 in amino acids: CASSPGERMNTEAFF. The CDR3 bases are TGTGCCAGTAGTCCCGGGGAACGGATGAACACTGAAGCTTTCTTT.

The chain employs TRBV19 and TRBJ2-2; D may be TRBD1 or TRBD2 (6 bases each). CDR1 and CDR2 (germline): LNHDA, SQIVND (reference sequence). CDR3 size: 14 residues. Trimming shortened V by 3 bases and J by 3 bases, and 8 bases separated the two germline ends. The CDR3 loop is CASSIGGDTGELFF. CDR3 bases: TGTGCCAGTAGTATCGGGGGCGACACCGGGGAGCTGTTTTTT.

The J gene is TRBJ1-3, the V gene TRBV12-3 or TRBV12-4; D is ambiguous. The ends were cut back, 7 bases at V and 1 base at J, with 8 bases in the middle. The CDR3 loop spans 13 amino acids. CDR3 in DNA: TGTGCCAGCACCATACAGTCTGGAAACACCATATATTTT. Translating it yields CASTIQSGNTIYF.

The V and J genes are TRBV28 and TRBJ2-2, with 12 nucleotides matching TRBD2. J was trimmed by 7 bases and V by 6 bases; bases with no gene match: 6. Germline loops: CDR1 MDHEN, CDR2 SYDVKM. CDR3 size: 15 residues. The DNA for the CDR3 is TGTGCCAGCAGCCCACTAGCGGGAGGAGGCGGGGAGCTGTTTTTT. Its protein is CASSPLAGGGGELFF.

The chain links TRBV6-5 to TRBJ1-2; TRBD1 might be the D (6 bases). CDR3 length: 13 residues. Germline assignment: CDR1 MNHEY and CDR2 SVGAGI. The V gene lost 5 bases and the J gene lost 4 bases, with 11 bases spanning the gap. The CDR3 coding sequence is TGTGCCAGCAGTCGGGGGCTCGGCTATGGCTACACCTTC. It encodes CASSRGLGYGYTF.

V is TRBV4-3 and J is TRBJ1-3; 8 bases are shared with TRBD1. CDR3 length equals 18 residues. V was pared by 5 bases and J by 0 bases, with 12 bases of the junction left unmatched. CDR1 and CDR2 (germline): LGHNA, YSLEER. In nucleotides, the CDR3 is TGCGCCAGCAGCAGACAGGGGCGCCTTACCTCCTCTGGAAACACCATATATTTT. Translation: CASSRQGRLTSSGNTIYF.

V usage is TRBV15 and J usage is TRBJ2-3; 13 nucleotides agree with TRBD2. With V trimmed by 6 bases and J by 3 bases, 15 bases remained unmatched. CDR1 and CDR2 from the germline V gene are LNHNV and YYDKDF (reference sequence). This CDR3 comprises 19 residues. The CDR3 loop reads CATRPPTGTSGVMTDTQYF. The CDR3 region has the DNA TGTGCCACCAGGCCACCAACCGGGACTAGCGGGGTGATGACAGATACGCAGTATTTT.

The chain links TRBV4-2 to TRBJ1-2; perhaps TRBD1 as D (6 bases). Between the trimmed V and J ends, which lost 3 bases and 8 bases, there was a span of 13 bases. From germline, CDR1 is LGHNA and CDR2 YNFKEQ. CDR3 length: 13 amino acids. CDR3: CASSQETGHGYTF. Here the CDR3 DNA reads TGTGCCAGCAGCCAGGAAACAGGGCACGGCTACACCTTC.

This sequence joins TRBV9 and TRBJ2-7; the D gene could be TRBD1 or TRBD2 (5 bases each). CDR1 is SGDLS, CDR2 YYNGEE, per germline. The CDR3 sequence is 16 residues long. The V gene lost 0 bases and the J gene lost 3 bases, with 16 bases spanning the gap. This CDR3 reads CASSVGLTGALYEQYF. The CDR3, as DNA: TGTGCCAGCAGCGTAGGCCTCACCGGGGCCCTCTACGAGCAGTACTTC.

V is TRBV10-3 and J is TRBJ2-7; tentatively, D is TRBD2 (6 bases). CDR1 and CDR2 from the germline V gene are ENHRY and SYGVKD. The V end was cut by 6 bases, the J end by 6 bases, with 12 bases between. The CDR3 extends over 12 amino acids. CDR3 coding DNA: TGTGCCATCAGGGAGGAGGGCCGCGAGCAGTACTTC. This translates into CAIREEGREQYF.

This sequence joins TRBV3-1 (or the pseudogene TRBV3-2) and TRBJ1-4; no clear D. There are 16 residues in the CDR3. Germline CDR1 reads LGHDT; CDR2 reads YNNKEL (reference sequence). Trimming stripped 0 bases from V and 5 bases from J, with 13 bases between. The CDR3 coding sequence is TGTGCCAGCAGCCAAGATCATGAGGGTATAAATGAAAAACTGTTTTTT. It yields the protein CASSQDHEGINEKLFF.

The rearrangement links TRBV10-3 to TRBJ2-1; 8 bases are shared with TRBD2. The CDR3 runs 15 residues. Trimming cost V 6 bases and J 1 base; bases outside gene matches: 5. Germline-derived CDR1 and CDR2 are ENHRY and SYGVKD. The CDR3: CAIRRLARSYNEQFF. The CDR3 DNA is TGTGCCATCAGGAGACTAGCGAGGTCCTACAATGAGCAGTTCTTC.

The V gene is TRBV5-4, the J gene TRBJ2-1; the D is unclear. V dropped 4 bases and J dropped 6 bases, with 14 bases sitting between them. Germline loops: CDR1 SGHNT, CDR2 YYREEE (reference sequence). The CDR3 extends over 14 amino acids. The CDR3 sequence is CASSVDPSPNEQFF. CDR3 bases: TGTGCCAGCAGCGTAGACCCGAGTCCCAATGAGCAGTTCTTC.

The chain couples TRBV5-1 to TRBJ2-7; TRBD1 matches at 7 bases. V trimming: 1 base; J trimming: 9 bases; junction bases outside the gene matches: 16. CDR3 length: 16 amino acids. Germline CDR1 SGHRS, CDR2 YFSETQ. DNA of the CDR3: TGCGCCAGCAGCTTGTACAGGGGCCTATACCCAGTTGGGCAGTACTTC. It codes for CASSLYRGLYPVGQYF.

As to this clone: The sample carries other DNA sequences with the same CDR3. The chain joins TRBV4-3 to TRBJ1-3, with 9 bases that match TRBD1. CDR1 and CDR2 (germline): LGHNA, YSLEER. The CDR3 loop spans 15 amino acids. Trimming at V came to 3 bases and at J to 2 bases, leaving 2 bases not matched to a gene. CDR3 nucleotide sequence: TGCGCCAGCAGCCAGGGACAGGGTGCTGGAAACACCATATATTTT. Its protein is CASSQGQGAGNTIYF.

In this sample, this clone turned up once. V and J are TRBV19 and TRBJ1-3; 7 bases fit TRBD1. The CDR3 loop spans 15 amino acids. Germline assignment: CDR1 LNHDA and CDR2 SQIVND (reference sequence). The V and J ends lost 3 bases and 4 bases, in that order; junction bases with no gene match: 6. The CDR3 loop reads CASSIAGTVGNTIYF. In nucleotides, the CDR3 is TGTGCCAGTAGTATTGCCGGGACAGTCGGAAACACCATATATTTT.

The CDR3 protein is CASSTPRLEPNTGELFF. The CDR3 nucleotides are TGTGCCAGCAGTACTCCGCGACTAGAACCGAACACCGGGGAGCTGTTTTTT. The rearrangement links TRBV28 to TRBJ2-2; D perhaps matches TRBD2 (6 bases). V was cut by 5 bases and J by 0 bases, with 16 bases left in between. The CDR3 spans 17 residues. Germline V lookup: CDR1 MDHEN, CDR2 SYDVKM.

The V call is TRBV28, the J call TRBJ2-7; D is ambiguous. The V end lost 3 bases, the J end lost 5 bases, and 14 bases lay between the germline ends. Looked up from germline, CDR1 is MDHEN and CDR2 is SYDVKM. This CDR3 has 14 amino acids. CDR3 in amino acids: CASSFKGPDHEQYF. DNA for the CDR3: TGTGCCAGCAGTTTTAAGGGCCCAGACCACGAGCAGTACTTC.

The J gene is TRBJ1-4, the V gene TRBV19, with 7 bases matching TRBD1. The CDR3 runs 15 residues. Germline-derived CDR1 and CDR2 are LNHDA and SQIVND (reference sequence). The V segment lost 4 bases and the J segment 1 base; nucleotides outside the gene matches: 3. The CDR3 reads CASSKTGLTNEKLFF. In DNA form, the CDR3 reads TGTGCCAGTAGTAAGACAGGGCTAACTAATGAAAAACTGTTTTTT.

This rearrangement joins TRBV7-2 to TRBJ1-1; TRBD1 matches at 7 bases. The CDR3 contains 16 residues. Germline trimming cut 5 bases from V and 0 bases from J; bases unmatched to any gene: 9. Per germline, CDR1 SGHTA and CDR2 FQGNSA. CDR3 coding DNA: TGTGCCAGCAGCCAATTACAGGGGCCCTTGAACACTGAAGCTTTCTTT. Protein sequence: CASSQLQGPLNTEAFF.

This chain connects TRBV7-9 to TRBJ2-3, with a tentative D call TRBD2 (6 bases). The CDR3 contains 15 residues. From germline, CDR1 is SEHNR and CDR2 FQNEAQ (reference sequence). Trimming took 2 bases from V and 3 from J, leaving 12 bases between them. In DNA form, the CDR3 reads TGTGCCAGCAGCTTATCGATGGGGAGGACAGATACGCAGTATTTT. It translates to CASSLSMGRTDTQYF.

The chain has TRBV6-6 and TRBJ2-1; 8 bases align to TRBD2. J gave up 6 bases and V 5 bases, and 9 bases lay outside the gene matches. The CDR3 covers 15 residues. Germline V gene sequence: CDR1 MNHNY, CDR2 SVGAGI (reference sequence). The CDR3 spells CASSKQSGSINEQFF. CDR3 sequence (DNA): TGTGCCAGCAGTAAACAGAGCGGGAGCATCAATGAGCAGTTCTTC.

The chain links TRBV28 to TRBJ1-4; D is undetermined. V was cut by 2 bases and J by 5 bases, with 15 bases left in between. The CDR3 has 16 residues. Germline loops: CDR1 MDHEN, CDR2 SYDVKM. This CDR3 is CASSLTGPGRNEKLFF. The CDR3 DNA follows: TGTGCCAGCAGTTTAACTGGACCGGGTCGCAATGAAAAACTGTTTTTT.

The J gene is TRBJ2-7, the V gene TRBV5-4, with D unclear. Trimming removed 3 bases from V and 0 bases from J, with 19 bases in between. CDR1 and CDR2 from the germline V gene are SGHNT and YYREEE (reference sequence). The CDR3 length is 17 residues. The CDR3 reads CASSSSGLSGFSYEQYF. As DNA, the CDR3 is TGTGCCAGCAGCTCATCGGGTTTAAGTGGCTTCTCCTACGAGCAGTACTTC.

The V gene is TRBV10-2, the J gene TRBJ2-1; 7 bases line up with TRBD1. The length of the CDR3 is 15 residues. Trimming at V came to 2 bases and at J to 6 bases, leaving 7 bases not matched to a gene. CDR1 is WSHSY and CDR2 is SAAADI in the germline V gene. This chain's CDR3 is CASSEETGIFNEQFF. The DNA for the CDR3 is TGCGCCAGCAGTGAGGAGACAGGGATTTTCAATGAGCAGTTCTTC.

V usage is TRBV5-6 and J usage is TRBJ2-5; possible D gene TRBD1, 6 bases. Germline V gene data show CDR1 as SGHDT and CDR2 as YYEEEE. Trimming took off 4 bases at V and 5 bases at J, with 18 bases between the two ends. The CDR3 sequence is 15 residues long. CDR3 DNA: TGTGCCAGCAGCCATTCGTTTACAGGGTACGAGACCCAGTACTTC. Its translation is CASSHSFTGYETQYF. Variable domain in full (rest from reference TRBV5-6 and TRBJ2-5): DAGVTQSPTHLIKTRGQQVTLRCSPKSGHDTVSWYQQALGQGPQFIFQYYEEEERQRGNFPDRFSGHQFPNYSSELNVNALLLGDSALYLCASSHSFTGYETQYFGPGTRLLVL.

CDR3 nucleotide sequence: TGTGCCAGTGCGGCGAACACTGAAGCTTTCTTT. Its translation: CASAANTEAFF. This sequence joins TRBV18 and TRBJ1-1; D unclear. CDR3 length: 11 residues. V was trimmed by 9 bases and J by 1 base, leaving 6 bases between them. The germline V gene encodes CDR1 KGHSH and CDR2 LQKENI.

The CDR3 region is CASSSLTRGYGYTF. The CDR3 region has the DNA TGTGCCAGCAGTTCCCTGACCCGTGGGTATGGCTACACCTTC. This chain joins TRBV6-5 and TRBJ1-2; no firm D call. V was pared by 4 bases and J by 5 bases, with 14 bases between. This CDR3 is built from 14 residues. Germline assignment: CDR1 MNHEY and CDR2 SVGAGI.